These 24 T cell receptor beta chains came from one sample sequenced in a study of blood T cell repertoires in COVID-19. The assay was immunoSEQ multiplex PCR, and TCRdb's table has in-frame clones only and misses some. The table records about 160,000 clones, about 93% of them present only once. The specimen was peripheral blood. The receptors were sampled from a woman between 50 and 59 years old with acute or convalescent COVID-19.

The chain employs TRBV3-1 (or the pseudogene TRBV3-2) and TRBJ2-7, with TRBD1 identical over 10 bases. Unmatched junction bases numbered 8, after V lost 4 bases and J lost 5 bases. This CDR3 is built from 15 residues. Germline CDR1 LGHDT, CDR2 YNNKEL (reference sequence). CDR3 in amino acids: CASSRPGTGEHEQYF. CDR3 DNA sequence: TGTGCCAGCAGCCGTCCCGGGACAGGGGAACACGAGCAGTACTTC.

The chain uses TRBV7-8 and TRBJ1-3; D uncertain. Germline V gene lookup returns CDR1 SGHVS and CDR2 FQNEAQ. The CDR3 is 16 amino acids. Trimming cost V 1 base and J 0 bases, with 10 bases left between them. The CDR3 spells CASSLDPQFSGNTIYF. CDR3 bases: TGTGCCAGCAGCTTAGATCCCCAGTTCTCTGGAAACACCATATATTTT.

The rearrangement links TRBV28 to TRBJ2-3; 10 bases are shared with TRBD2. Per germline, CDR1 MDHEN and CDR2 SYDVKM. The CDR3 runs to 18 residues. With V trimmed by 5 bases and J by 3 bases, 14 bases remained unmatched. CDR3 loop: CASSLTRLAGEGTDTQYF. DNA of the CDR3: TGTGCCAGCAGTCTAACCCGCCTAGCGGGAGAGGGGACAGATACGCAGTATTTT.

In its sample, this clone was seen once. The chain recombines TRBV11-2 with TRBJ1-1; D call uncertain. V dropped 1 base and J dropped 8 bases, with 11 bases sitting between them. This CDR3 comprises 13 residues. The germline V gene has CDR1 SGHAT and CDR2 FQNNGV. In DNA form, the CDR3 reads TGTGCCAGCAGCTTAGGTCCCCCCTCGGAAGCTTTCTTT. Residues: CASSLGPPSEAFF.

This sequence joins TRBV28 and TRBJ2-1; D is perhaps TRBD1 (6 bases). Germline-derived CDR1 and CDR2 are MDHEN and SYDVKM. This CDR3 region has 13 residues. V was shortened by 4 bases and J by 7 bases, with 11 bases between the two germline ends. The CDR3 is CASSSSRGNEQFF. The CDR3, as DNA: TGTGCCAGCAGTTCCTCCAGGGGTAATGAGCAGTTCTTC.

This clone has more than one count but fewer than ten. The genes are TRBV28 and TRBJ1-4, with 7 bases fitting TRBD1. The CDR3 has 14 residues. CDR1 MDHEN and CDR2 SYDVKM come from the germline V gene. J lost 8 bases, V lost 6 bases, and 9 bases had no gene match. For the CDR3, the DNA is TGTGCCAGCAGCCCTGAGGGGGCTATCGAAAAACTGTTTTTT. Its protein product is CASSPEGAIEKLFF.

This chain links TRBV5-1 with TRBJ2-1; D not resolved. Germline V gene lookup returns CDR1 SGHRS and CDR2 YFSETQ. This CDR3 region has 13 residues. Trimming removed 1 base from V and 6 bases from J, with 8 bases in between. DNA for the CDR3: TGCGCCAGCAGCTTGTCCGGGTCCAATGAGCAGTTCTTC. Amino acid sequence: CASSLSGSNEQFF.

The CDR3 sequence is CASSLVAGRGTEAFF. CDR3 nucleotides: TGCGCCAGCAGCTTGGTGGCAGGGCGAGGAACTGAAGCTTTCTTT. This chain links TRBV5-1 with TRBJ1-1; TRBD1 might be the D (5 bases). This CDR3 is built from 15 residues. V was trimmed by 0 bases and J by 5 bases, leaving 14 bases between them. The germline V gene has CDR1 SGHRS and CDR2 YFSETQ.

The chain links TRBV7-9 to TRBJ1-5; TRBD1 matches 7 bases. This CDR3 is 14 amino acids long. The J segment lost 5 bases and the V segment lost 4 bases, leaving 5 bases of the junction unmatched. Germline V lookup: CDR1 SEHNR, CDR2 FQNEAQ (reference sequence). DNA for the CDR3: TGTGCCAGCAGCTACGACAGGGAGGATCAGCCCCAGCATTTT. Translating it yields CASSYDREDQPQHF.

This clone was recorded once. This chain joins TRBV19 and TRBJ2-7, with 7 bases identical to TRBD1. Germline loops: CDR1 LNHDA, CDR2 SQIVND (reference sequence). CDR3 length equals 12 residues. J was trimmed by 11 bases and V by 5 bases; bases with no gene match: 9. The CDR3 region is CASSADRDRKYF. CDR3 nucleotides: TGTGCCAGTAGTGCAGACCGGGACAGAAAGTACTTC.

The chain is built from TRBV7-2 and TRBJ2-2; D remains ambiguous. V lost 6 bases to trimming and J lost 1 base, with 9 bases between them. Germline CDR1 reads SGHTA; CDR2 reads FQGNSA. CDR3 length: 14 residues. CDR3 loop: CASRSFRNTGELFF. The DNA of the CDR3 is TGTGCCAGCAGGTCCTTCCGGAACACCGGGGAGCTGTTTTTT. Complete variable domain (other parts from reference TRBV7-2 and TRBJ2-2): GAGVSQSPSNKVTEKGKDVELRCDPISGHTALYWYRQSLGQGLEFLIYFQGNSAPDKSGLPSDRFSAERTGGSVSTLTIQRTQQEDSAVYLCASRSFRNTGELFFGEGSRLTVL.

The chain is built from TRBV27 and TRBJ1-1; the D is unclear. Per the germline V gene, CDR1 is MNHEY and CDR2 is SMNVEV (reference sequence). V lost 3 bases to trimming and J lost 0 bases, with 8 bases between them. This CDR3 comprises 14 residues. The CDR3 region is CASSLGLMNTEAFF. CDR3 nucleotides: TGTGCCAGCAGTTTGGGCCTCATGAACACTGAAGCTTTCTTT.

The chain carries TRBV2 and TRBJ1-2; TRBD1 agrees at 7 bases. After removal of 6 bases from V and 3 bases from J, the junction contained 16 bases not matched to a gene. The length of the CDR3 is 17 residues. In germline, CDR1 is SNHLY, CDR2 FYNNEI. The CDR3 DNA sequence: TGTGCCAGCAGAAGGGTGGGACAGCAAAATCCTCACTATGGCTACACCTTC. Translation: CASRRVGQQNPHYGYTF.

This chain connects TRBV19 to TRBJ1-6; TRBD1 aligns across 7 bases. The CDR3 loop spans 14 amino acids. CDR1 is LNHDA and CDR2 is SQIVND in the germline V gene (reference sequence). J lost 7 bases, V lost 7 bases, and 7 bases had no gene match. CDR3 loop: CASKDGTDNSPLHF. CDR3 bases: TGTGCCAGTAAAGACGGGACAGACAATTCACCCCTCCACTTT.

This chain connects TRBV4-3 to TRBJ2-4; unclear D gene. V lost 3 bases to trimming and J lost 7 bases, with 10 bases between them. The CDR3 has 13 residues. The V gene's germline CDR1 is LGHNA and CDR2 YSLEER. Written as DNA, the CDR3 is TGCGCCAGCAGCCAGCCGGGTTACAACATTCAGTACTTC. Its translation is CASSQPGYNIQYF.

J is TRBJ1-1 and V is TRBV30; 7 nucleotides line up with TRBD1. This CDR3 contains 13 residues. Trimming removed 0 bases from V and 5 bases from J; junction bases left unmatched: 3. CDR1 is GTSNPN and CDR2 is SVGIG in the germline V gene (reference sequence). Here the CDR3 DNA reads TGTGCCTGGAGTGTTTCGACAGGGACTGAAGCTTTCTTT. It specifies CAWSVSTGTEAFF.

CDR3 protein: CASTVTGGAYGYTF. The CDR3 region has the DNA TGTGCCAGTACCGTGACAGGGGGCGCCTATGGCTACACCTTC. This chain uses TRBV19 with TRBJ1-2, with TRBD1 matching over 10 bases. V shed 7 bases, J shed 4 bases, and the junction held 6 bases outside the gene matches. CDR1 and CDR2 from the germline V gene are LNHDA and SQIVND (reference sequence). This CDR3 spans 14 amino acids.

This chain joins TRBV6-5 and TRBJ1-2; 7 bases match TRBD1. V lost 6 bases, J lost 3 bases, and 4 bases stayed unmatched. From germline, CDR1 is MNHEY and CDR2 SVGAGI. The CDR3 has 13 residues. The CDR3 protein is CASSVDRDYGYTF. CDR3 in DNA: TGTGCCAGCAGCGTAGACAGGGACTATGGCTACACCTTC.

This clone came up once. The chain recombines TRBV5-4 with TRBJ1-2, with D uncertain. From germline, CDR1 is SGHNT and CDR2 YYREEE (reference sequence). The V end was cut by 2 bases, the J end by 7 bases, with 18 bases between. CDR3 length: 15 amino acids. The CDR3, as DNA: TGTGCCAGCAGCTTTCAACTATCAGTGTTCGGTGGCTACACCTTC. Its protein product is CASSFQLSVFGGYTF. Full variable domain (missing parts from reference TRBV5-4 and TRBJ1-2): ETGVTQSPTHLIKTRGQQVTLRCSSQSGHNTVSWYQQALGQGPQFIFQYYREEENGRGNFPPRFSGLQFPNYSSELNVNALELDDSALYLCASSFQLSVFGGYTFGSGTRLTVV.

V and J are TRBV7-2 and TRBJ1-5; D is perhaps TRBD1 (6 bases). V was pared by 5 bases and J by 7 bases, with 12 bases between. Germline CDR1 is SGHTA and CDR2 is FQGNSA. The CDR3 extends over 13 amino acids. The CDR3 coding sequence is TGTGCCAGCAGCCCCGGACAGTACCAGCCCCAGCATTTT. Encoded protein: CASSPGQYQPQHF.

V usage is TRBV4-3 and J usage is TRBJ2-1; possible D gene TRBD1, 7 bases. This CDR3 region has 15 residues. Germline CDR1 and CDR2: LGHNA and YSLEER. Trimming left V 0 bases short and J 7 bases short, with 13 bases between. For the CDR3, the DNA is TGCGCCAGCAGCCAAGAATGGCAGGGGGGAAATGAGCAGTTCTTC. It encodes CASSQEWQGGNEQFF.

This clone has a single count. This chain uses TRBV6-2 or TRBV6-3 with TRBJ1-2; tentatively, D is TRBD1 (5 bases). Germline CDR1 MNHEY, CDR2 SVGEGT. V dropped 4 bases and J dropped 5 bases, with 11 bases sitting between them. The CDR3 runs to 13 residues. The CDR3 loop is CASSLDIGYGYTF. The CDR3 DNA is TGTGCCAGCAGTTTGGACATCGGTTATGGCTACACCTTC.

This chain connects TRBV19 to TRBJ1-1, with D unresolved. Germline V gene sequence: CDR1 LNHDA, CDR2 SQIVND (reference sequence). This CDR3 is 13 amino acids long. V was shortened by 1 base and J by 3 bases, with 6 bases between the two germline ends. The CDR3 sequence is CASSIGGDTEAFF. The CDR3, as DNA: TGTGCCAGTAGTATAGGGGGAGACACTGAAGCTTTCTTT.

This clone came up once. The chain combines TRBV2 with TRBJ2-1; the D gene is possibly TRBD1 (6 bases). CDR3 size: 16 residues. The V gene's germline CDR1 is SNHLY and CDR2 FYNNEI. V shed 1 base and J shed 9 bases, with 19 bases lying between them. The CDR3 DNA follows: TGTGCCAGCAGTGAAGTAACAGGGTTTTCTTTGAGTGAGCAGTTCTTC. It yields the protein CASSEVTGFSLSEQFF. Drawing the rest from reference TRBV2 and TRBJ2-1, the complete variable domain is EPEVTQTPSHQVTQMGQEVILRCVPISNHLYFYWYRQILGQKVEFLVSFYNNEISEKSEIFDDQFSVERPDGSNFTLKIRSTKLEDSAMYFCASSEVTGFSLSEQFFGPGTRLTVL.